The source of this T cell receptor (beta chain) is a study of regulatory T cells in long-lasting Graves disease. The CDR3 sequence is 12 residues long. CDR1 is GTSNPN and CDR2 is SVGIG in the germline V gene (reference sequence). V was shortened by 1 base and J by 6 bases, with 7 bases between the two germline ends. Investigators prepared the TCR beta libraries by applying iRepertoire HTBI primers and Arm-PCR of CDR3 regions. TCRdb re-called the multiplex PCR reads with MiXCR, one entry per CDR3 protein. Of 600,000 to 650,000 distinct CDR3 sequences listed, about 16% are singletons. Sample time point: newly diagnosed GD, antithyroid drugs for less than 3 months. From RNA extracted from PBMCs, the TCR library was made. The sample also formed part of further work on T cells in Graves' hyperthyroidism and ophthalmopathy.

This sequence was found in a woman in her thirties with Graves disease. The sequencing here drew on peripheral blood mononuclear cells (PBMCs), taken at new diagnosis, from a patient treated with antithyroid drugs. The J gene is TRBJ1-5, the V gene TRBV30; TRBD1 might be the D (5 bases). CDR3 sequence: CAWSAQGQPQHF. DNA for the CDR3: TGTGCCTGGAGTGCCCAGGGTCAGCCCCAGCATTTT. The complete variable domain, with remaining parts taken from reference TRBV30 and TRBJ1-5, reads SQTIHQWPATLVQPVGSPLSLECTVEGTSNPNLYWYRQAAGRGLQLLFYSVGIGQISSEVPQNLSASRPQDRQFILSSKKLLLSDSGFYLCAWSAQGQPQHFGDGTRLSIL.